The present T cell receptor (beta chain) was sequenced within a study of T cells in Graves' hyperthyroidism and ophthalmopathy. This clonotype was observed many times. Amplified TCR beta CDR3 regions came from RNA transcripts. During a first-round RT-PCR of the TCR CDR3, the HTBI primer set was used. Each CDR3 protein gets one entry after TCRdb re-called the multiplex PCR reads with MiXCR. In the table there are some 400,000 distinct CDR3 sequences, about 18% of which are singletons. The CDR3 is made up of 13 amino acids. Per the germline V gene, CDR1 is MNHEY and CDR2 is SMNVEV (reference sequence). V shed 6 bases and J shed 6 bases, with 14 bases lying between them.

The chain is built from TRBV27 and TRBJ1-1; D is perhaps TRBD1 (6 bases). Sequenced material: blood. This TCR was sampled from a woman aged 18-30 years with Graves' hyperthyroidism. The CDR3 DNA reads as TGTGCCAGCAGACCCTGGACAGCCTCTGAAGCTTTCTTT. As protein: CASRPWTASEAFF.